The present T cell receptor beta chain was sequenced within a study of OX40 agonist ivuxolimab in advanced cancers. Study background: Every 2 weeks, patients got intravenous ivuxolimab at one of six dose levels (0.01-10 mg/kg). Regarding the study as a whole: Expanded clones were, on average, more numerous in CD8+ T cells than in CD4+.

Data came from immunoSEQ multiplex PCR; TCRdb stores just in-frame clones and leaves some out. The sample records tens of thousands of clones, around 83% being singletons. In regard to this clone: The antigen is not known.

The CDR3 covers 14 residues. Germline V CDR1 and CDR2: SEHNR, FQNEAQ (reference sequence). The germline V and J ends were trimmed by 3 bases and 2 bases, with 9 bases remaining between them. The clonotype originates from an adult with an advanced solid tumor such as melanoma, head and neck, liver or kidney cancer. The material was CD4+ or CD8+ T cells sorted from blood, obtained in a trial of the OX40 agonist ivuxolimab. The V and J genes are TRBV7-9 and TRBJ2-3; D is unclear. The CDR3 DNA reads as TGTGCCAGCAGCTTCGACTCCACCACAGATACGCAGTATTTT. Residues: CASSFDSTTDTQYF.